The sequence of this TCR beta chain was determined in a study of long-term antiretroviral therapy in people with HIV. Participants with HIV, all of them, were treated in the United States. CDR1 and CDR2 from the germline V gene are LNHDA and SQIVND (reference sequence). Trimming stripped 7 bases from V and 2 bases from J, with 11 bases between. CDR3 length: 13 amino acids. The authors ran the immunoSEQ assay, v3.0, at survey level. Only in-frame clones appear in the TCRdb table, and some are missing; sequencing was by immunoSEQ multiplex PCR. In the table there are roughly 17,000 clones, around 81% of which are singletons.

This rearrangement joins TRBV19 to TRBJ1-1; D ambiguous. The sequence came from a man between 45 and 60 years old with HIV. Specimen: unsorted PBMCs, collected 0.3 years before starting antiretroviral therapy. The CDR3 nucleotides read TGTGCCAGTAACAAAAGGGCCAACACTGAAGCTTTCTTT. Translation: CASNKRANTEAFF.